This T cell receptor (beta chain) was captured by sequencing in a study of blood T cells in healthy people across ages. Trimming pared 5 bases from V and 2 bases from J, leaving 16 bases between. CDR1 and CDR2 (germline): LGHDT, YNNKEL (reference sequence). This CDR3 is 17 amino acids long. A second PCR, run for roughly 7 to 11 cycles, used a sample-barcoded 5' primer plus a J-beta primer mix. The authors tagged each cDNA molecule using a template-switch adaptor with 12 random nucleotides. TCRdb reprocessed the 5' RACE reads via MiXCR and lists one record per CDR3 protein. This table has around 650,000 distinct CDR3 sequences, 40% to 45% appearing once. The sample holds many counts of this clonotype.

This clonotype was sampled from an elderly man in good health. V and J are TRBV3-1 and TRBJ2-6, with D possibly TRBD1 on 6 matching bases. The source material was blood. CDR3 amino acids: CASSVQGFTTGANVLTF. For the CDR3, the DNA is TGTGCCAGCAGCGTACAGGGTTTTACTACTGGGGCCAACGTCCTGACTTTC.